The 11 T cell receptor beta chains presented below share a single source sample, sequenced in a study of blood T cell repertoires in COVID-19. Profiled with immunoSEQ multiplex PCR; TCRdb holds only in-frame clones, not every one. The profile shows about 240,000 clones, about four fifths of them singletons. The specimen sequenced was peripheral blood. The receptors originated from a woman under 30 with acute or convalescent COVID-19.

The chain combines TRBV18 with TRBJ1-1, with 7 bases identical to TRBD1. V lost 1 base, J lost 6 bases, and 17 bases stayed unmatched. This CDR3 region has 18 residues. CDR1 is KGHSH and CDR2 is LQKENI in the germline V gene. The CDR3 DNA sequence: TGTGCCAGCTCACCACGGCAGAACCCGAACAGGGGTCGGCCTGAAGCTTTCTTT. This translates into CASSPRQNPNRGRPEAFF.

The genes are TRBV6-5 and TRBJ2-3; 7 bases agree with TRBD1. Germline V CDR1 and CDR2: MNHEY, SVGAGI. With 2 bases clipped from V and 4 bases from J, the junction kept 9 bases outside the gene matches. The CDR3 runs to 16 residues. CDR3 DNA: TGTGCCAGCAGTTACCGCCGGCCGCAGGGGGCAGATACGCAGTATTTT. Its protein is CASSYRRPQGADTQYF.

This rearrangement joins TRBV6-6 to TRBJ1-5; maybe TRBD1 (6 bases). V was trimmed by 0 bases and J by 2 bases, leaving 11 bases between them. The CDR3 covers 16 residues. The germline gives CDR1 MNHNY, CDR2 SVGAGI (reference sequence). The CDR3 sequence is CASSYSKGEGNQPQHF. DNA for the CDR3: TGTGCCAGCAGTTACTCGAAGGGGGAAGGCAATCAGCCCCAGCATTTT.

The rearrangement uses TRBV5-6 and TRBJ2-1; 7 positions match TRBD1. J gave up 4 bases and V 2 bases, and 12 bases lay outside the gene matches. CDR1 and CDR2 (germline): SGHDT, YYEEEE. CDR3 size: 17 residues. The CDR3 loop is CASSLSYVATGYNEQFF. The CDR3 DNA reads TGTGCCAGCAGCTTATCGTATGTAGCGACAGGGTACAATGAGCAGTTCTTC.

The V gene is TRBV3-1 (or the pseudogene TRBV3-2), the J gene TRBJ2-5; D gene ambiguous. From germline, CDR1 is LGHDT and CDR2 YNNKEL (reference sequence). V shed 2 bases and J shed 5 bases, with 9 bases lying between them. The CDR3 totals 13 residues. CDR3 in DNA: TGTGCCAGCAGCCAAAGTGGTCGGGAGACCCAGTACTTC. Amino acids: CASSQSGRETQYF.

The J gene is TRBJ1-1, the V gene TRBV5-1; 9 nucleotides align to TRBD1. This CDR3 has 19 residues. V was pared by 0 bases and J by 2 bases, with 14 bases of the junction left unmatched. CDR1 and CDR2 from the germline V gene are SGHRS and YFSETQ. The DNA of the CDR3 is TGCGCCAGCAGCTTGGGTCTGACAGGGGGAGGCCCTTTTAACACTGAAGCTTTCTTT. Residues: CASSLGLTGGGPFNTEAFF.

The chain recombines TRBV29-1 with TRBJ1-4; D unresolved. CDR3 size: 13 residues. V shed 8 bases and J shed 8 bases, with 18 bases lying between them. CDR1 SQVTM and CDR2 ANQGSEA come from the germline V gene. The CDR3: CSSGDNNGEKLFF. The DNA of the CDR3 is TGCAGCTCCGGGGATAATAATGGCGAAAAACTGTTTTTT.

V usage is TRBV19 and J usage is TRBJ1-2; TRBD1 matches at 8 bases. The CDR3 contains 17 residues. Germline V gene lookup returns CDR1 LNHDA and CDR2 SQIVND (reference sequence). V gave up 5 bases and J gave up 5 bases; unmatched junction bases: 16. As DNA, the CDR3 is TGTGCCAGTAGTCCAGGACAGGGCAGGGGCGCGGATTATGGCTACACCTTC. Translating gives CASSPGQGRGADYGYTF.

The V call is TRBV11-3, the J call TRBJ2-1, with 10 bases identical to TRBD2. The CDR3 is 13 amino acids. In germline, CDR1 is SGHNT, CDR2 YENEEA. J was trimmed by 5 bases and V by 8 bases; bases with no gene match: 3. In DNA form, the CDR3 reads TGTGCCAGCGGGACTAGCGTGGACAATGAGCAGTTCTTC. Its translation is CASGTSVDNEQFF.

The chain has TRBV6-5 and TRBJ1-1; TRBD1 agrees at 9 bases. This CDR3 has 13 amino acids. Trimming removed 6 bases from V and 4 bases from J; junction bases left unmatched: 3. Germline assignment: CDR1 MNHEY and CDR2 SVGAGI. The chain's CDR3 is CASRTGGLTEAFF. CDR3 bases: TGTGCCAGCAGGACAGGGGGTCTCACTGAAGCTTTCTTT.

The V call is TRBV5-8, the J call TRBJ1-2, with a tentative D call TRBD1 (5 bases). V lost 0 bases to trimming and J lost 4 bases, with 13 bases between them. This CDR3 has 15 amino acids. Looked up from germline, CDR1 is SGHTS and CDR2 is YDEGEE. CDR3 protein: CASSLVVGPSYGYTF. CDR3 nucleotides: TGTGCCAGCAGCTTGGTGGTGGGGCCGTCCTATGGCTACACCTTC. The full variable domain, completed using reference TRBV5-8 and TRBJ1-2, is EAGVTQSPTHLIKTRGQQATLRCSPISGHTSVYWYQQALGLGLQFLLWYDEGEERNRGNFPPRFSGRQFPNYSSELNVNALELEDSALYLCASSLVVGPSYGYTFGSGTRLTVV.